The 7 T cell receptor beta chains below all came from one sample that was sequenced in a study of T cells in Graves' hyperthyroidism and ophthalmopathy. Regions amplified from RNA transcripts were the TCR beta CDR3 regions. HTBI primers were used for first-round RT-PCR of the TCR CDR3. TCRdb redid the calling of the multiplex PCR reads with MiXCR, one entry per CDR3 protein. The sample carries about 200,000 distinct CDR3 sequences, about a sixth recorded once. Source material: blood. The receptors derive from a woman in her forties or fifties with Graves' hyperthyroidism.

The J gene is TRBJ2-3, the V gene TRBV14; TRBD2 agrees at 9 bases. The CDR3 runs to 14 residues. Looked up from germline, CDR1 is SGHDN and CDR2 is FVKESK. Unmatched junction bases numbered 3, after V lost 5 bases and J lost 3 bases. CDR3 region: CASSRLAGTDTQYF. The CDR3 DNA is TGTGCCAGCAGCAGGCTAGCGGGGACAGATACGCAGTATTTT.

This chain connects TRBV5-5 to TRBJ1-6; perhaps TRBD1 as D (6 bases). The CDR3 extends over 15 amino acids. Germline V gene data show CDR1 as SGHKS and CDR2 as YYEKEE (reference sequence). Between the trimmed V and J ends, which lost 4 bases and 6 bases, there was a span of 14 bases. Written as DNA, the CDR3 is TGTGCCAGCAGCGGGCTACAGGGAGGTAATTCACCCCTCCACTTT. Amino acids: CASSGLQGGNSPLHF.

This clonotype was recorded many times. The V call is TRBV2, the J call TRBJ2-1, with D perhaps TRBD1 (5 bases). V was cut by 3 bases and J by 4 bases, with 10 bases left in between. The CDR3 runs to 14 residues. Germline V lookup: CDR1 SNHLY, CDR2 FYNNEI. For the CDR3, the DNA is TGTGCCAGCAGTGATGGGGCGCAGTACAATGAGCAGTTCTTC. Amino acids: CASSDGAQYNEQFF.

This clonotype has at least ten counts. The J gene is TRBJ2-7, the V gene TRBV13, with D unresolved. Germline CDR1 and CDR2: PRHDT and FYEKMQ (reference sequence). The CDR3 extends over 13 amino acids. The V gene lost 2 bases and the J gene lost 4 bases, with 9 bases spanning the gap. For the CDR3, the DNA is TGTGCCAGCAGCTTAATTGGTGTTTACGAGCAGTACTTC. It yields the protein CASSLIGVYEQYF.

In this sample, this clonotype turned up a few times. This chain's CDR3 is CASSPPTGRYEQYF. The CDR3 DNA is TGTGCCAGCTCACCACCGACAGGACGCTACGAGCAGTACTTC. V and J are TRBV18 and TRBJ2-7; D is perhaps TRBD1 (6 bases). This CDR3 has 14 residues. CDR1 is KGHSH, CDR2 LQKENI, per germline. The germline V and J ends were trimmed by 0 bases and 3 bases, with 9 bases remaining between them.

J is TRBJ2-7 and V is TRBV7-3; 9 positions match TRBD1. J was trimmed by 4 bases and V by 5 bases; bases with no gene match: 9. The CDR3 is 15 amino acids. Germline assignment: CDR1 SGHTA and CDR2 FQGTGA. The CDR3 protein is CASSPGTGNTYEQYF. In nucleotides, the CDR3 is TGTGCCAGCAGCCCCGGGACAGGGAATACGTACGAGCAGTACTTC.

In the case of this clonotype: A much bigger clone sits one base away, suggesting this may be a read error. The CDR3 DNA sequence: TGTGCCAGCAGTGTAGACAGTAGCAATGAGCAGTTCTTC. Translated, it gives CASSVDSSNEQFF. V gene TRBV12-3 or TRBV12-4 combines with J gene TRBJ2-1; possible D gene TRBD1, 5 bases. CDR3 length equals 13 residues. V was clipped by 5 bases and J by 6 bases, with 11 bases between them.